These T cell receptor beta chains were read from a single sample in a study of shared clonotypes between healthy human individuals. Profiling relied on immunoSEQ multiplex PCR, and the TCRdb table lists in-frame clones only, not all of them. Here the sample spans roughly 640,000 clones, roughly 70% being singletons. Sequenced sample: memory CD4+ T cells sorted from blood. The receptors stem from a woman younger than 45 in good health. Both conserved end residues are part of each CDR3. D genes are given only for firm matches. Size is omitted from some rows. Given values are once, few, many or a class for expanded clones.

V gene	D gene	J gene	clone size	CDR3 DNA	CDR3 protein
TRBV5-1	TRBD1	TRBJ1-2	NA	TGCGCCAGCAGCCTCGGGGACAGGGACTATGGTGGCTACACCTTC	CASSLGDRDYGGYTF
TRBV2	NA	TRBJ2-1	NA	TGTGCCAGCAGTGGAAGTGGGAGGGGGTCCTACAATGAGCAGTTCTTC	CASSGSGRGSYNEQFF
TRBV28	TRBD2	TRBJ2-3	NA	TGTGCCAGCAGTTTTCTAGCGGATATCACAGATACGCAGTATTTT	CASSFLADITDTQYF
TRBV4-1	NA	TRBJ1-4	NA	TGCGCCAGCAGCCCCCTCCCAGCGACTAATGAAAAACTGTTTTTT	CASSPLPATNEKLFF
TRBV30	NA	TRBJ2-1	NA	TGTGCCTGGAGTGTGAAAGCGGTGGATTACAATGAGCAGTTCTTC	CAWSVKAVDYNEQFF
TRBV7-9	NA	TRBJ2-5	few	TGTGCCAGCAGCTTGGGGCAAGAGACCCAGTACTTC	CASSLGQETQYF
TRBV5-4	TRBD2	TRBJ2-1	once	TGTGCCAGCAGCTTAGTTCTCGGGGGGATCTACAATGAGCAGTTCTTC	CASSLVLGGIYNEQFF
TRBV28	TRBD1	TRBJ1-2	once	TGTGCCAGCAGTTTGGGACAGGGTATTATTGGCTACACCTTC	CASSLGQGIIGYTF
TRBV5-1	TRBD1	TRBJ1-4	once	TGCGCCAGCAGCTTGGGACAGGGTCAAGAAAAACTGTTTTTT	CASSLGQGQEKLFF
TRBV6-6	NA	TRBJ1-4	NA	TGTGCCAGCAGTAGAGAGAGGTCCGGTGAAAAACTGTTTTTT	CASSRERSGEKLFF
TRBV10-3	NA	TRBJ1-5	NA	TGTGCCATCAGTGATACAAGACAGGCGCTGGTTCAGCCCCAGCATTTT	CAISDTRQALVQPQHF
TRBV19	TRBD1	TRBJ2-2	NA	TGTGCCAGTAGTCAAAGGGACAGGGGAACGAACACCGGGGAGCTGTTTTTT	CASSQRDRGTNTGELFF
TRBV4-1	TRBD1	TRBJ2-6	NA	TGCGCCAGCAGCCAAGGAGGTCTCGGCCTCAGGGGGCTAGGGGCCAACGTCCTGACTTTC	CASSQGGLGLRGLGANVLTF
TRBV6-4	TRBD2	TRBJ2-3	NA	TGTGCCAGCAGTTCAGACGGGAGGTCAGATACGCAGTATTTT	CASSSDGRSDTQYF
TRBV6-5	TRBD2	TRBJ2-5	once	TGTGCCAGCAGTTACTCGGGACTAGCGGAAGAGACCCAGTACTTC	CASSYSGLAEETQYF
TRBV25-1	TRBD1	TRBJ2-7	NA	TGTGCCAGCAGTGGCCGGGACAGGGGGACCTACGAGCAGTACTTC	CASSGRDRGTYEQYF
TRBV6-6	NA	TRBJ2-1	few	TGTGCCAGCAGCCAGGACTCCCGTTCATACAATGAGCAGTTCTTC	CASSQDSRSYNEQFF
TRBV2	NA	TRBJ2-1	NA	TGTGCCAGCAGTAGGGAAAGGTCCGGCAATGAGCAGTTCTTC	CASSRERSGNEQFF
TRBV7-6	NA	TRBJ2-7	NA	TGTGCCAGCAGCTTAGAGGCCGGGGCTAACGACGAGCAGTACTTC	CASSLEAGANDEQYF
TRBV19	NA	TRBJ2-1	NA	TGTGCCAGTAGTATAGATTCCGGGCCCTACAATGAGCAGTTCTTC	CASSIDSGPYNEQFF
TRBV4-1	NA	TRBJ2-5	NA	TGCGCCAGCAGCCAAAGGGTAATTTCGTCCGGGAAAGAAGAGACCCAGTACTTC	CASSQRVISSGKEETQYF
TRBV25-1	NA	TRBJ1-1	NA	TGTGCCAGCAGGCCCCGGGACATGTTGAACACTGAAGCTTTCTTT	CASRPRDMLNTEAFF
TRBV6-1	NA	TRBJ2-7	NA	TGTGCCAGCAGTGAAGGGCCGACGATGCCCTCCTACGAGCAGTACTTC	CASSEGPTMPSYEQYF
TRBV27	TRBD1	TRBJ2-7	NA	TGTGCCAGCAGTTTGTTTGACAGGGGAGCCTACGAGCAGTACTTC	CASSLFDRGAYEQYF
TRBV7-9	NA	TRBJ2-7	once	TGTGCCAGCAGCCGCAGAGATATGGCCTGGGGAGAGCAGTACTTC	CASSRRDMAWGEQYF
TRBV6-1	TRBD1	TRBJ1-5	NA	TGTGCCAGCAGTGGGACCGGGACAGGGATTCAGCCCCAGCATTTT	CASSGTGTGIQPQHF
TRBV4-1	NA	TRBJ2-2	NA	TGCGCCAGCAGCCAAGATGACCCGGCTATGGTTTTAAACACCGGGGAGCTGTTTTTT	CASSQDDPAMVLNTGELFF
TRBV7-6	NA	TRBJ2-5	NA	TGTGCCAGCAGCTTAGCTACCGGCAGTATAGCAGAGACCCAGTACTTC	CASSLATGSIAETQYF
TRBV28	NA	TRBJ1-5	once	TGTGCCAGCAGTTTGGCCGGACTTGAGGCCAATCAGCCCCAGCATTTT	CASSLAGLEANQPQHF
TRBV7-8	NA	TRBJ2-2	NA	TGTGCCAGCAGCTTAATCTCCACAGGGTGGTCGTCCGGGGAGCTGTTTTTT	CASSLISTGWSSGELFF
TRBV15	TRBD2	TRBJ2-7	NA	TGTGCCACCAGCAGAGGGCAGCGGGAAAAGGTCGAGCAGTACTTC	CATSRGQREKVEQYF
TRBV16	NA	TRBJ2-1	once	TGTGCCAGCAGCCGCCCGACAGTCCATGAGCAGTTCTTC	CASSRPTVHEQFF
TRBV20-1	NA	TRBJ1-4	NA	TGCAGTGCTAGTATTGGTGAAAAACTGTTTTTT	CSASIGEKLFF
TRBV21-1	NA	TRBJ2-7	NA	TGTGCCAGCAGCAACAAGCTCCTGACAGGCTACTACGAGCAGTACTTC	CASSNKLLTGYYEQYF
TRBV2	NA	TRBJ1-1	NA	TGTGCCAGCAGGGCGAGGGGGGCAAGAAACACTGAAGCTTTCTTT	CASRARGARNTEAFF
TRBV28	NA	TRBJ2-7	NA	TGTGCCAGCAGTAAACAGGGTTCTCTCTCCGAGCAGTACTTC	CASSKQGSLSEQYF
TRBV10-2	NA	TRBJ1-5	NA	TGCGCCAGCAGCCTGGACAGTGGGAATCAGCCCCAGCATTTT	CASSLDSGNQPQHF
TRBV5-1	NA	TRBJ2-5	NA	TGCGCCAGCAGCTTGGGCCCCCGCGGCAGGGGGGGGGAGACCCAGTACTTC	CASSLGPRGRGGETQYF
TRBV4-2	TRBD2	TRBJ2-1	NA	TGTGCCAGCAGCCAGGGACTAGCGGGAGTTTATGAGCAGTTCTTC	CASSQGLAGVYEQFF
TRBV5-4	NA	TRBJ2-6	NA	TGTGCCAGCAGAAAAGACAGGCACTCTGGGGCCAACGTCCTGACTTTC	CASRKDRHSGANVLTF
TRBV19	NA	TRBJ2-3	NA	TGTGCTACAGCCCCTCTTGGTCGAGGGTATACGCAGTATTTT	CATAPLGRGYTQYF
TRBV6-1	NA	TRBJ2-7	NA	TGTGCCAGCAGTGAATGGTGGAGCTCCTACGAGCAGTACTTC	CASSEWWSSYEQYF
TRBV4-1	NA	TRBJ2-5	NA	TGCGCCCGCCCAGGTGGGACCCAGTACTTC	CARPGGTQYF
TRBV28	NA	TRBJ1-2	many	TGTGCCAGCAGCCCCGCCCTATATGGCTACACCTTC	CASSPALYGYTF
TRBV2	TRBD1	TRBJ1-2	NA	TGTGCCAGCAGCGAGGGACAGGGGAGATTCTATGGCTACACCTTC	CASSEGQGRFYGYTF
TRBV2	NA	TRBJ1-5	once	TGTGCCAGCACCTCCGGGACATCAAATCAGCCCCAGCATTTT	CASTSGTSNQPQHF
TRBV5-6	NA	TRBJ2-7	few	TGTGCCAGCAGCCCAAGGACGAACTACGAGCAGTACTTC	CASSPRTNYEQYF
TRBV23-1	TRBD2	TRBJ2-2	few	TGCGCCAGCAGTCTACAGACTAGCGGCACCGGGGAGCTGTTTTTT	CASSLQTSGTGELFF